One sample yielded the 28 T cell receptor beta chains listed below, sequenced in a study of cytomegalovirus exposure and HLA in healthy donors. Vbeta (60) and Jbeta (13) primers were used in the PCR. This table comes from immunoSEQ multiplex PCR, and its TCRdb copy is limited to in-frame clones, with some not included. The sample includes about 150,000 clones, 85% seen only once; the top ten take less than 2.5%. Sequencing was done on a sample of PBMCs. The receptors shown here come from a woman under 30 in good health and CMV-seronegative.

V is TRBV9 and J is TRBJ1-6; D is unresolved. The CDR3 totals 14 residues. Germline CDR1 reads SGDLS; CDR2 reads YYNGEE. The V end was cut by 4 bases, the J end by 8 bases, with 13 bases between. The CDR3 loop is CASSPRDGYSPLHF. Written as DNA, the CDR3 is TGTGCCAGCAGCCCACGGGATGGCTATTCACCCCTCCACTTT.

V and J are TRBV4-2 and TRBJ2-1; 7 bases align to TRBD2. The CDR3 sequence is 16 residues long. Germline trimming cut 1 base from V and 3 bases from J; bases unmatched to any gene: 6. Looked up from germline, CDR1 is LGHNA and CDR2 is YNFKEQ. The chain's CDR3 is CASSQVGGSFYNEQFF. The CDR3 DNA reads as TGTGCCAGCAGCCAAGTGGGCGGGAGCTTCTACAATGAGCAGTTCTTC.

The genes are TRBV4-3 and TRBJ1-6; 7 bases fit TRBD1. This CDR3 has 14 amino acids. V lost 1 base, J lost 9 bases, and 3 bases stayed unmatched. Germline-derived CDR1 and CDR2 are LGHNA and YSLEER. The CDR3: CASSQGTGPSPLHF. CDR3 nucleotides: TGCGCCAGCAGCCAAGGGACAGGTCCTTCACCCCTCCACTTT.

This clone was seen more than once but under ten times. The CDR3 DNA follows: TGCGCCAGCAGCCTTCAGACAGGGTCCACTGAAGCTTTCTTT. This translates into CASSLQTGSTEAFF. The chain carries TRBV4-3 and TRBJ1-1, with TRBD1 matching 7 bases. CDR1 is LGHNA, CDR2 YSLEER, per germline. This CDR3 has 14 amino acids. After removal of 4 bases from V and 4 bases from J, the junction contained 6 bases not matched to a gene.

This chain links TRBV27 with TRBJ2-5, with TRBD2 matching over 10 bases. V was clipped by 4 bases and J by 9 bases; unmatched bases: 14. Germline assignment: CDR1 MNHEY and CDR2 SMNVEV (reference sequence). The CDR3 consists of 16 residues. CDR3 coding DNA: TGTGCCAGCAGTTCCCAAGCGGGGGGGGGAATTGGAGCCCAGTACTTC. It encodes CASSSQAGGGIGAQYF.

V is TRBV28 and J is TRBJ2-7, with no clear D. Germline values: CDR1 MDHEN, CDR2 SYDVKM. V was clipped by 10 bases and J by 4 bases, with 11 bases between them. The CDR3 contains 11 residues. CDR3 protein: CATIERYEQYF. The CDR3 DNA reads as TGTGCCACCATAGAGAGGTACGAGCAGTACTTC.

J is TRBJ2-1 and V is TRBV28, with TRBD2 matching 15 bases. Germline CDR1 reads MDHEN; CDR2 reads SYDVKM. The V and J ends lost 4 bases and 5 bases, in that order; junction bases with no gene match: 3. The CDR3 is 16 amino acids. CDR3 coding DNA: TGTGCCAGCAGTTGGGGACTAGCGGGGGGCCACAATGAGCAGTTCTTC. Its translation: CASSWGLAGGHNEQFF.

J is TRBJ2-1 and V is TRBV2; 7 bases agree with TRBD2. The V gene end was trimmed by 4 bases and the J gene end by 9 bases; junction bases not matched to a gene: 12. From germline, CDR1 is SNHLY and CDR2 FYNNEI. This CDR3 region has 15 residues. The CDR3 DNA sequence: TGTGCCAGCAGTGTGAGGGAGGGCCTGTCCTCTGAGCAGTTCTTC. Translation: CASSVREGLSSEQFF.

This rearrangement joins TRBV5-5 to TRBJ1-4; D gene uncertain. Germline CDR1 and CDR2: SGHKS and YYEKEE (reference sequence). CDR3 size: 14 residues. Trimming removed 3 bases at V and 7 bases at J, with 13 bases between. In nucleotides, the CDR3 is TGTGCCAGCAGCTCGACATTTGTAAGTGAAAAACTGTTTTTT. Translating it yields CASSSTFVSEKLFF.

This chain uses TRBV18 with TRBJ2-7; 7 bases line up with TRBD1. CDR3 size: 15 residues. Germline CDR1 KGHSH, CDR2 LQKENI. V was pared by 5 bases and J by 2 bases, with 9 bases of the junction left unmatched. The CDR3 DNA follows: TGTGCCAGCTCATCGCTCGGGACAGTCCCCTACGAGCAGTACTTC. Its translation: CASSSLGTVPYEQYF.

The chain has TRBV19 and TRBJ2-1; 8 bases are shared with TRBD2. Trimming cost V 6 bases and J 3 bases; bases outside gene matches: 1. The CDR3 has 13 residues. CDR1 and CDR2 (germline): LNHDA, SQIVND (reference sequence). CDR3 loop: CASSRGGYNEQFF. CDR3 bases: TGTGCCAGTAGCCGGGGGGGCTACAATGAGCAGTTCTTC.

The chain uses TRBV10-3 and TRBJ2-1; 8 bases are shared with TRBD2. The CDR3 contains 16 residues. Losses at the gene ends were 2 bases for V and 2 bases for J; bases not matched to a gene: 5. Germline values: CDR1 ENHRY, CDR2 SYGVKD. The CDR3 loop is CAISEGTSSTYNEQFF. DNA of the CDR3: TGTGCCATCAGTGAGGGGACTAGTTCAACCTACAATGAGCAGTTCTTC.

The chain is built from TRBV6-5 and TRBJ2-7; D might be TRBD2 (6 bases). The CDR3 is 15 amino acids. The germline V gene encodes CDR1 MNHEY and CDR2 SVGAGI. Trimming stripped 0 bases from V and 2 bases from J, with 11 bases between. CDR3 nucleotides: TGTGCCAGCAGTTACTCTGGGGCGGGAACCTACGAGCAGTACTTC. Translating gives CASSYSGAGTYEQYF.

The V gene is TRBV27, the J gene TRBJ2-3; 10 bases agree with TRBD2. J gave up 1 base and V 6 bases, and 10 bases lay outside the gene matches. The CDR3 loop spans 17 amino acids. Germline loops: CDR1 MNHEY, CDR2 SMNVEV (reference sequence). CDR3: CASSLGASGSGTDTQYF. CDR3 nucleotide sequence: TGTGCCAGCAGCCTGGGAGCTAGCGGGAGTGGCACAGATACGCAGTATTTT.

The chain combines TRBV14 with TRBJ1-3; 8 nucleotides line up with TRBD1. The germline gives CDR1 SGHDN, CDR2 FVKESK. Losses at the gene ends were 4 bases for V and 2 bases for J; bases not matched to a gene: 7. This CDR3 contains 16 residues. The CDR3 DNA sequence: TGTGCCAGCAGCCTGGACAGGGCGGGTGCTGGAAACACCATATATTTT. The encoded protein is CASSLDRAGAGNTIYF.

This sequence joins TRBV2 and TRBJ1-3, with D perhaps matching TRBD1 (6 bases). V was shortened by 5 bases and J by 4 bases, with 24 bases between the two germline ends. Germline V CDR1 and CDR2: SNHLY, FYNNEI. CDR3 size: 18 residues. The CDR3 DNA sequence: TGTGCCAGCAGTTTAGAGGACAGTAGGGAAGGGTCGGGAAACACCATATATTTT. Its protein is CASSLEDSREGSGNTIYF.

The rearrangement links TRBV28 to TRBJ2-1, with a weak D call TRBD1 (5 bases). Germline V lookup: CDR1 MDHEN, CDR2 SYDVKM. The V and J ends lost 4 bases and 0 bases respectively, with 10 bases between them. This CDR3 comprises 15 residues. DNA for the CDR3: TGTGCCAGCAGTTCCAGGGTCCCCTCCTACAATGAGCAGTTCTTC. Translation gives CASSSRVPSYNEQFF.

Remarks on this clone: This specimen includes other DNA sequences encoding the same CDR3. The rearrangement joins TRBV28 to TRBJ1-5; tentative D call: TRBD1 (6 bases). This CDR3 has 16 amino acids. Trimming took off 5 bases at V and 6 bases at J, with 20 bases between the two ends. Germline V gene sequence: CDR1 MDHEN, CDR2 SYDVKM. The CDR3 here is CASSPPTGIGGQPQHF. The CDR3 DNA reads TGTGCCAGCAGTCCCCCCACAGGGATTGGGGGTCAGCCCCAGCATTTT.

V gene TRBV6-4 combines with J gene TRBJ2-1, with 9 bases lining up with TRBD1. This CDR3 has 13 amino acids. The germline V gene has CDR1 MRHNA and CDR2 SNTAGT. The trim removed 0 bases at V and 12 bases at J, leaving 3 bases unmatched. The DNA of the CDR3 is TGTGCCAGCAGTGACTCGTACAGGGGGCCGCAGTTCTTC. Protein: CASSDSYRGPQFF.

The J gene is TRBJ2-7, the V gene TRBV11-2; D ambiguous. The CDR3 extends over 13 amino acids. V lost 1 base and J lost 4, with 8 bases in between. Germline-derived CDR1 and CDR2 are SGHAT and FQNNGV. DNA for the CDR3: TGTGCCAGCAGCTTAGGGGCCATATACGAGCAGTACTTC. This sequence encodes CASSLGAIYEQYF. Drawing the rest from reference TRBV11-2 and TRBJ2-7, the complete variable domain is EAGVAQSPRYKIIEKRQSVAFWCNPISGHATLYWYQQILGQGPKLLIQFQNNGVVDDSQLPKDRFSAERLKGVDSTLKIQPAKLEDSAVYLCASSLGAIYEQYFGPGTRLTVT.

The CDR3 bases are TGTGCCAGCAGTGATAGTACCCTCATAGCCAAAAACATTCAGTACTTC. Translation gives CASSDSTLIAKNIQYF. The chain recombines TRBV2 with TRBJ2-4, with unresolved D. The CDR3 runs 16 residues. Trimming took 3 bases from V and 0 from J, leaving 12 bases between them. CDR1 is SNHLY, CDR2 FYNNEI, per germline.

A few counts support this clone. The gene calls are TRBV27 and TRBJ1-5; D gene unclear. Per germline, CDR1 MNHEY and CDR2 SMNVEV (reference sequence). V was clipped by 0 bases and J by 6 bases, with 6 bases between them. The CDR3 consists of 13 residues. The CDR3 bases are TGTGCCAGCAGTTTATCGGCGGGTCAGCCCCAGCATTTT. This sequence encodes CASSLSAGQPQHF.

This clone was seen once. V usage is TRBV19 and J usage is TRBJ1-5, with D possibly matching TRBD1 (5 bases). Germline CDR1 reads LNHDA; CDR2 reads SQIVND (reference sequence). V lost 5 bases and J 3 bases, leaving 11 bases between the germline ends. The CDR3 has 14 residues. CDR3 nucleotides: TGTGCCAGTAGTCCGGGGGGTCCCAATCAGCCCCAGCATTTT. It translates to CASSPGGPNQPQHF.

The chain carries TRBV9 and TRBJ2-1; D is unresolved. V was cut by 4 bases and J by 0 bases, with 20 bases left in between. Germline V lookup: CDR1 SGDLS, CDR2 YYNGEE. The CDR3 has 18 amino acids. The CDR3: CASSSRSFSRSSYNEQFF. As DNA, the CDR3 is TGTGCCAGCAGCTCCCGAAGTTTTAGCCGGAGCTCCTACAATGAGCAGTTCTTC.

The chain employs TRBV9 and TRBJ2-2, with 7 bases fitting TRBD2. The CDR3 runs 17 residues. Looked up from germline, CDR1 is SGDLS and CDR2 is YYNGEE. The J segment lost 2 bases and the V segment lost 3 bases, leaving 10 bases of the junction unmatched. The CDR3 loop is CASSARGGGLNTGELFF. CDR3 sequence (DNA): TGTGCCAGCAGCGCCCGCGGGGGTGGACTTAACACCGGGGAGCTGTTTTTT.

This clone has a single count. The chain employs TRBV27 and TRBJ1-2, with 7 bases matching TRBD1. Germline CDR1 is MNHEY and CDR2 is SMNVEV (reference sequence). After removal of 7 bases from V and 6 bases from J, the junction contained 14 bases not matched to a gene. The CDR3 covers 15 residues. The CDR3 reads CASTLGQGGEDGYTF. The DNA of the CDR3 is TGTGCCAGCACCCTGGGCCAGGGGGGAGAGGATGGCTACACCTTC.

This clone was seen once. This chain connects TRBV28 to TRBJ2-5, with 8 bases aligning to TRBD2. The DNA end is a closer match to TRBJ2-7, so the J assignment may be wrong. The germline CDR1 and CDR2 sequences are MDHEN and SYDVKM. This CDR3 is 13 amino acids long. CDR3 loop: CASRGREAYEQYF. DNA of the CDR3: TGTGCCAGCAGGGGGCGGGAGGCCTACGAGCAGTACTTC.

DNA of the CDR3: TGTGCCTGGCGGCCCGGGACTTCCTGGGAGCAGTTCTTC. This sequence encodes CAWRPGTSWEQFF. The rearrangement joins TRBV30 to TRBJ2-1; possible D gene TRBD2, 6 bases. Trimming pared 5 bases from V and 10 bases from J, leaving 18 bases between. Germline lookup yields CDR1 GTSNPN and CDR2 SVGIG (reference sequence). The CDR3 extends over 13 amino acids.